This passage covers 7 T cell receptor beta chains from one sample sequenced in a study of blood T cell repertoires in COVID-19. Some clones are missing from TCRdb's copy, which holds only in-frame ones; the method was immunoSEQ multiplex PCR. Of 70,000 or so clones in the sample, roughly nine tenths were seen once. The sample was peripheral blood. These receptors all stem from a man in his fifties with acute or convalescent COVID-19.

The chain is built from TRBV7-8 and TRBJ2-1; 12 nucleotides agree with TRBD2. The CDR3 runs to 14 residues. The V segment lost 5 bases and the J segment 7 bases; nucleotides outside the gene matches: 3. The germline V gene has CDR1 SGHVS and CDR2 FQNEAQ. DNA of the CDR3: TGTGCCAGCAGCCCGACTAGCGGGGGAAATGAGCAGTTCTTC. It codes for CASSPTSGGNEQFF. The whole variable domain, filled in from reference TRBV7-8 and TRBJ2-1, reads GAGVSQSPRYKVAKRGQDVALRCDPISGHVSLFWYQQALGQGPEFLTYFQNEAQLDKSGLPSDRFFAERPEGSVSTLKIQRTQQEDSAVYLCASSPTSGGNEQFFGPGTRLTVL.

The genes are TRBV7-9 and TRBJ1-3; the match to TRBD1 covers 7 bases. The V gene end was trimmed by 1 base and the J gene end by 7 bases; junction bases not matched to a gene: 7. This CDR3 contains 15 residues. Germline loops: CDR1 SEHNR, CDR2 FQNEAQ (reference sequence). The CDR3 DNA follows: TGTGCCAGCAGCTTAGATGTGGGGACAGACAACACCATATATTTT. It is translated as CASSLDVGTDNTIYF.

The chain joins TRBV12-3 or TRBV12-4 to TRBJ2-5, with D perhaps TRBD2 (6 bases). This CDR3 contains 13 residues. V lost 4 bases and J 2 bases, leaving 8 bases between the germline ends. The CDR3 spells CASSSSAQETQYF. For the CDR3, the DNA is TGTGCCAGCAGTTCTAGCGCTCAAGAGACCCAGTACTTC.

This sequence joins TRBV7-8 and TRBJ2-5; TRBD2 agrees at 7 bases. The trim removed 1 base at V and 2 bases at J, leaving 7 bases unmatched. CDR3 length equals 16 residues. Per the germline V gene, CDR1 is SGHVS and CDR2 is FQNEAQ. DNA of the CDR3: TGTGCCAGCAGCTTAGGTGGGAGCGGGAATCAAGAGACCCAGTACTTC. This gives the protein CASSLGGSGNQETQYF.

This chain connects TRBV18 to TRBJ1-3, with D possibly being TRBD1 (5 bases). The CDR3 runs to 14 residues. V lost 4 bases and J 5 bases, leaving 12 bases between the germline ends. CDR1 and CDR2 (germline): KGHSH, LQKENI. The CDR3 DNA follows: TGTGCCAGCTCACTACCGACAGAAAGAAACACCATATATTTT. Its translation is CASSLPTERNTIYF.

The rearrangement uses TRBV7-8 and TRBJ1-4; TRBD1 matches at 8 bases. CDR1 and CDR2 from the germline V gene are SGHVS and FQNEAQ. Trimming took 8 bases from V and 7 from J; bases not matched to a gene: 6. The CDR3 sequence is 13 residues long. CDR3 residues: CASAGTGREKLFF. Here the CDR3 DNA reads TGTGCCAGCGCCGGGACAGGTCGTGAAAAACTGTTTTTT. The whole variable domain, remainder taken from reference TRBV7-8 and TRBJ1-4, is GAGVSQSPRYKVAKRGQDVALRCDPISGHVSLFWYQQALGQGPEFLTYFQNEAQLDKSGLPSDRFFAERPEGSVSTLKIQRTQQEDSAVYLCASAGTGREKLFFGSGTQLSVL.

The V call is TRBV9, the J call TRBJ1-4; D uncertain. In germline, CDR1 is SGDLS, CDR2 YYNGEE. Trimming pared 0 bases from V and 3 bases from J, leaving 9 bases between. This CDR3 region has 15 residues. In DNA form, the CDR3 reads TGTGCCAGCAGCGTAGGTGGGCTGTCTAATGAAAAACTGTTTTTT. Its translation: CASSVGGLSNEKLFF.